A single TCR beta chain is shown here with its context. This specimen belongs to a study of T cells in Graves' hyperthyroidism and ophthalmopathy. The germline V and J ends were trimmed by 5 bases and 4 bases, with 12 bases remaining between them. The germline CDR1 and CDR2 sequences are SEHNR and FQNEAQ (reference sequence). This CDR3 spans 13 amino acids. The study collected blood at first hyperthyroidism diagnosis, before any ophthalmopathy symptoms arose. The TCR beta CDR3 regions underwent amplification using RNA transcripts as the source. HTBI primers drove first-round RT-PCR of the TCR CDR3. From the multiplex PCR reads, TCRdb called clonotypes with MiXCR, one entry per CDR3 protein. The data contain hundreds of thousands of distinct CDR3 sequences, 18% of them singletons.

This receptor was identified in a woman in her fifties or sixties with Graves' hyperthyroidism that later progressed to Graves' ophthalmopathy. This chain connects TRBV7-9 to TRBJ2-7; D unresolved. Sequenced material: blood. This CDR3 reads CASSGSGRYEQYF. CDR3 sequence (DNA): TGTGCCAGCAGCGGAAGTGGCAGGTACGAGCAGTACTTC.